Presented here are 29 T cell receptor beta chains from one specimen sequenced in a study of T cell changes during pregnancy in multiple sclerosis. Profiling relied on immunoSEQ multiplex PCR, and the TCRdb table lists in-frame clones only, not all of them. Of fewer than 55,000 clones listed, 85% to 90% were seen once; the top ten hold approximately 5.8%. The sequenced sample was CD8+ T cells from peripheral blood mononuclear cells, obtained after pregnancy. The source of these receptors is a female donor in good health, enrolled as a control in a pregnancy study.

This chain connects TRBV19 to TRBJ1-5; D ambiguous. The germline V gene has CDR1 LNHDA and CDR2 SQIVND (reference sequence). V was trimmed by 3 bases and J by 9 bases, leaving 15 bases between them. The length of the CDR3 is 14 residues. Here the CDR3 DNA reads TGTGCCAGTAGTATCTGGAAGAGGAGTCCGCCCCAGCATTTT. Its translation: CASSIWKRSPPQHF.

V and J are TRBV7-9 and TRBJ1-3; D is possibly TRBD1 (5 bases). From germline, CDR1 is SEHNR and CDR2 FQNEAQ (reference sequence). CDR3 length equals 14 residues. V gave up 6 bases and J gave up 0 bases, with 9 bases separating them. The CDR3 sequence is CASRAGISGNTIYF. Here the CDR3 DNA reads TGTGCCAGCAGGGCAGGGATCTCTGGAAACACCATATATTTT.

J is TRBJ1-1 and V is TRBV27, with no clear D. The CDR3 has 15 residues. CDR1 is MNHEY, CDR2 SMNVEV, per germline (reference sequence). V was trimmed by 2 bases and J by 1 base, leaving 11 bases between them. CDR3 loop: CASSLLPGENTEAFF. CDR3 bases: TGTGCCAGCAGTTTACTGCCGGGAGAGAACACTGAAGCTTTCTTT.

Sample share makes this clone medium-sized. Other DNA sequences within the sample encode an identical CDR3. The CDR3 region has the DNA TGTGCCAGCAGCTTGGCAGGCATCGATGGCTACACCTTC. The encoded protein is CASSLAGIDGYTF. The chain couples TRBV5-4 to TRBJ1-2; D is unclear. With 0 bases removed from V and 6 bases from J, the gap between germline ends came to 9 bases. Per the germline V gene, CDR1 is SGHNT and CDR2 is YYREEE (reference sequence). This CDR3 is 13 amino acids long.

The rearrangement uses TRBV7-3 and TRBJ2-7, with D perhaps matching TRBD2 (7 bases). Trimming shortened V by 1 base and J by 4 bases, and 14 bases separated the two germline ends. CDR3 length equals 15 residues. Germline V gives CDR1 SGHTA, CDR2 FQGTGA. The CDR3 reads CASSLSGGQLYEQYF. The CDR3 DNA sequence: TGTGCCAGCAGCTTAAGCGGGGGCCAATTATACGAGCAGTACTTC.

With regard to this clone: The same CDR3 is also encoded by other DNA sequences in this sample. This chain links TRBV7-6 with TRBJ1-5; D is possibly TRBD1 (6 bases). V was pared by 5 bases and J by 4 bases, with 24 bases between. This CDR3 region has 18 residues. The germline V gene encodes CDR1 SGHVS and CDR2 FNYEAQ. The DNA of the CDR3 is TGTGCCAGCAGCCTAAGTCCAGCGGGGGCCCTCATTAATCAGCCCCAGCATTTT. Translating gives CASSLSPAGALINQPQHF.

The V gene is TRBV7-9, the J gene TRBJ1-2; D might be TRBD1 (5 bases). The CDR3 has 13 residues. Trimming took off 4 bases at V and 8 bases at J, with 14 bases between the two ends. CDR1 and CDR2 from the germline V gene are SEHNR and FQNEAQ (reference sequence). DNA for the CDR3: TGTGCCAGCAGCTCTCCCATCACAGGAGGCTACACCTTC. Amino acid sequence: CASSSPITGGYTF.

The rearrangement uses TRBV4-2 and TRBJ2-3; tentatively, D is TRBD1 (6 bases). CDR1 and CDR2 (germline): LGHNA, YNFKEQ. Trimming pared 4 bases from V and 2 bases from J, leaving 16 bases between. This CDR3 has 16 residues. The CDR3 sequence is CASSPRTEISTDTQYF. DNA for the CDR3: TGTGCCAGCAGCCCCCGGACAGAAATATCCACAGATACGCAGTATTTT.

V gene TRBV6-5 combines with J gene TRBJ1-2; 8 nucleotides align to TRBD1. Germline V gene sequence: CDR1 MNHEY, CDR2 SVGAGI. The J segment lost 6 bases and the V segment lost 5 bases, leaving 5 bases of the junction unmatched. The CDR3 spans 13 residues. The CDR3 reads CASSQDRGDGYTF. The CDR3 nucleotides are TGTGCCAGCAGTCAAGACAGGGGCGATGGCTACACCTTC.

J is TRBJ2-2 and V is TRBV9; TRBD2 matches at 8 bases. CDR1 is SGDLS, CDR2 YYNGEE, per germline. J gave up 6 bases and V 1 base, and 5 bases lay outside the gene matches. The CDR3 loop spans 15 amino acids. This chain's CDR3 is CASSVSGGVSGELFF. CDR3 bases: TGTGCCAGCAGCGTATCCGGGGGGGTATCCGGGGAGCTGTTTTTT. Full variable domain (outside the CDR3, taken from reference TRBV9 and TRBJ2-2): DSGVTQTPKHLITATGQRVTLRCSPRSGDLSVYWYQQSLDQGLQFLIQYYNGEERAKGNILERFSAQQFPDLHSELNLSSLELGDSALYFCASSVSGGVSGELFFGEGSRLTVL.

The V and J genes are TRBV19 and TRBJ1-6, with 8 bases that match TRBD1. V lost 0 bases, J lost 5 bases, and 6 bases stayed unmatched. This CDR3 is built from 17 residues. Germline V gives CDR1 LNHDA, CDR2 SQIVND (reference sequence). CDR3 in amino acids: CASSIDLETGDNSPLHF. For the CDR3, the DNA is TGTGCCAGTAGTATAGATCTGGAGACAGGGGATAATTCACCCCTCCACTTT.

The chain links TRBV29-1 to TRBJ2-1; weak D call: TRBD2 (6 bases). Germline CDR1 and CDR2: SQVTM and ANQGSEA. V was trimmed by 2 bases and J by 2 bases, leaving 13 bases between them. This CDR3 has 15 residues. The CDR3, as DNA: TGCAGCGTTGAAATAAGGGACTCACCCTACAATGAGCAGTTCTTC. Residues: CSVEIRDSPYNEQFF.

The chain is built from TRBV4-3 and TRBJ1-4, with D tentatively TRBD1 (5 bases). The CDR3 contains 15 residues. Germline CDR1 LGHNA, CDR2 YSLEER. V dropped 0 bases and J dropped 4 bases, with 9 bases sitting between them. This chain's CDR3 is CASSQDDSFNEKLFF. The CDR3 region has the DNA TGCGCCAGCAGCCAAGATGACAGCTTTAATGAAAAACTGTTTTTT.

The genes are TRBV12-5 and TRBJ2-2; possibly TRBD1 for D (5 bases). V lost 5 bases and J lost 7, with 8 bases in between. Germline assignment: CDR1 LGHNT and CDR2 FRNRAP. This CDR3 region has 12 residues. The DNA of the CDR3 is TGTGCTAGTGGTCAGGGTAACGGGGAGCTGTTTTTT. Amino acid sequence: CASGQGNGELFF.

CDR3 amino acids: CASSAQTGDGYTF. Here the CDR3 DNA reads TGTGCCAGTAGTGCTCAGACAGGGGATGGCTACACCTTC. The chain carries TRBV19 and TRBJ1-2; the match to TRBD1 covers 8 bases. This CDR3 is built from 13 residues. V lost 5 bases to trimming and J lost 6 bases; unmatched junction nucleotides: 5. Germline V lookup: CDR1 LNHDA, CDR2 SQIVND (reference sequence).

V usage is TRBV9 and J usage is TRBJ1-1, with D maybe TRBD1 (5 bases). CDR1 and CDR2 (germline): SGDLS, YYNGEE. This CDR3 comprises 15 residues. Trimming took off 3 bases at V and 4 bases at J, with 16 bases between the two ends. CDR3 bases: TGTGCCAGCAGCGGCCTTAATCAGGGAGGCACTGAAGCTTTCTTT. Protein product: CASSGLNQGGTEAFF.

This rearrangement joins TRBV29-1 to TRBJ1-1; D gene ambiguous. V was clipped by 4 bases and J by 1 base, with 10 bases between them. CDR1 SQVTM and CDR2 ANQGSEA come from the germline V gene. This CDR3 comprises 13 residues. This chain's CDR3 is CSVAEGGNTEAFF. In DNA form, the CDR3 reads TGCAGCGTTGCTGAGGGAGGGAACACTGAAGCTTTCTTT.

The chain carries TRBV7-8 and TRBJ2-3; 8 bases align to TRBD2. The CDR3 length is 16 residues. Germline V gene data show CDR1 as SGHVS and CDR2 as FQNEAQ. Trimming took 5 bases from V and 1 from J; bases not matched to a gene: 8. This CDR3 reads CASSGPAGGRTDTQYF. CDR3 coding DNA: TGTGCCAGCAGCGGCCCCGCGGGGGGACGCACAGATACGCAGTATTTT.

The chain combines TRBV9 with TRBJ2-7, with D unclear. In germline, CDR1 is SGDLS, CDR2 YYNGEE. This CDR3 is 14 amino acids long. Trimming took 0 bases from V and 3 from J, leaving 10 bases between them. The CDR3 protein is CASSVGDTFYEQYF. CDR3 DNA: TGTGCCAGCAGCGTAGGTGACACGTTCTACGAGCAGTACTTC.

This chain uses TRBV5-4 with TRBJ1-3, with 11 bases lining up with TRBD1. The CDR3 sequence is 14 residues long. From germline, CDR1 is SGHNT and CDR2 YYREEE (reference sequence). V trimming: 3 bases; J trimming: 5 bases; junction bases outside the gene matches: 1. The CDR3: CASSWDRGRNTIYF. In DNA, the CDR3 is TGTGCCAGCAGCTGGGACAGGGGGAGAAACACCATATATTTT.

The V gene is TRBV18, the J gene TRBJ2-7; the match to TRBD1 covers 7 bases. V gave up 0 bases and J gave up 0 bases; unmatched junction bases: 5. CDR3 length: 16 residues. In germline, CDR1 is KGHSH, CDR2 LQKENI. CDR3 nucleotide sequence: TGTGCCAGCTCACCACCACAGGGGCCAAGCTCCTACGAGCAGTACTTC. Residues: CASSPPQGPSSYEQYF. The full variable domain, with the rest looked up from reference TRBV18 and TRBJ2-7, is NAGVMQNPRHLVRRRGQEARLRCSPMKGHSHVYWYRQLPEEGLKFMVYLQKENIIDESGMPKERFSAEFPKEGPSILRIQQVVRGDSAAYFCASSPPQGPSSYEQYFGPGTRLTVT.

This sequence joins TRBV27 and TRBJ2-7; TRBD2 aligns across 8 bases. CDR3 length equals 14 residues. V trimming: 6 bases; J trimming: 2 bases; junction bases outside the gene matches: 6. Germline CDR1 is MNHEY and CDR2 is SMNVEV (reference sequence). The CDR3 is CASSRRGGAYEQYF. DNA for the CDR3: TGTGCCAGCAGCCGACGGGGGGGGGCCTACGAGCAGTACTTC.

This CDR3 is CASSVGSADYEQYF. The CDR3 DNA reads as TGTGCCAGCAGCGTAGGTTCGGCAGACTACGAGCAGTACTTC. The chain is built from TRBV9 and TRBJ2-5; D call uncertain. The closer fit of TRBJ2-7 to the DNA end suggests the J call may be wrong. The CDR3 runs 14 residues. CDR1 is SGDLS, CDR2 YYNGEE, per germline.

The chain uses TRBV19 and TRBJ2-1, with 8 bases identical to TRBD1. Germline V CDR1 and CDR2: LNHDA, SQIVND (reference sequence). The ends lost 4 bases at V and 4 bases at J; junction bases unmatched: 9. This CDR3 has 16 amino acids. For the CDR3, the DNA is TGTGCCAGTAGTACCGCAGGGGGCCCTTTGTACAATGAGCAGTTCTTC. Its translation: CASSTAGGPLYNEQFF.

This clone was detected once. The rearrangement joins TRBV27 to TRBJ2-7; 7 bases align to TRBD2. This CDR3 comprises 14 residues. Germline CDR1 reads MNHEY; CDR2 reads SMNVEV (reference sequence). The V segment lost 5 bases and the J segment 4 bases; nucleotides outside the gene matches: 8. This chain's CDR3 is CASSPKGEGYEQYF. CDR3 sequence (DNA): TGTGCCAGCAGTCCCAAAGGGGAGGGATACGAGCAGTACTTC.

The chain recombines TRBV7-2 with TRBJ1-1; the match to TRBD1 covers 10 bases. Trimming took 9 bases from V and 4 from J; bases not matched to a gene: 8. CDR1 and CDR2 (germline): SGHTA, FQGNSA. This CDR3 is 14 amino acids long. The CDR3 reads CASGTGAYVTEAFF. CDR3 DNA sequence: TGTGCCAGTGGGACAGGGGCTTATGTCACTGAAGCTTTCTTT.

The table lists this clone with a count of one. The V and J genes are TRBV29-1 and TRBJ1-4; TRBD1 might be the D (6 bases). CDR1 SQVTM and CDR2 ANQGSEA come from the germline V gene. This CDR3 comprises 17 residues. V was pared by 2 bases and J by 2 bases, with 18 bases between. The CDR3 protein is CSVETTGRGVTNEKLFF. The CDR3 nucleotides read TGCAGCGTTGAAACGACAGGCCGAGGGGTGACTAATGAAAAACTGTTTTTT.

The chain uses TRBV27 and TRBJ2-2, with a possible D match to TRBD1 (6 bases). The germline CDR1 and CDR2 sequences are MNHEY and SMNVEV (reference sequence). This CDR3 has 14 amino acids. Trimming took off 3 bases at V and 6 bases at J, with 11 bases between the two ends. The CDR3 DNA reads TGTGCCAGCAGTTTTCTCACAGGGTCCGGGGAGCTGTTTTTT. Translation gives CASSFLTGSGELFF.

CDR3 DNA: TGTGCCAGTAGTATAGTGGGAGAATTCAATCAGCCCCAGCATTTT. Protein product: CASSIVGEFNQPQHF. The chain couples TRBV19 to TRBJ1-5; D is undetermined. The V and J ends lost 1 base and 3 bases respectively, with 10 bases between them. CDR3 length equals 15 residues. CDR1 is LNHDA and CDR2 is SQIVND in the germline V gene (reference sequence).